What follows is one T cell receptor (beta chain) and its context. Its antigen remains unidentified. This entry belongs to a study of blood T cells in healthy people across ages. Study outcomes and limitations: Naive T cell percentage by flow cytometry tracked strongly with beta diversity.

It was with a sample-barcoded 5' primer and a J-beta primer mix that a second PCR of about 6 to 12 cycles was run. TCRdb analysed the 5' RACE reads with MiXCR anew, one entry per CDR3 protein. The profile shows 540,000 or so distinct CDR3 sequences, about 26% of them singletons. Per sample, at least 5 micrograms of total RNA were extracted. CDR1 SNHLY and CDR2 FYNNEI come from the germline V gene. V was cut by 7 bases and J by 3 bases, with 13 bases left in between. The CDR3 has 14 residues. The receptor comes from a woman aged 70 to 79 in good health. The genes are TRBV2 and TRBJ2-1; D is unresolved. Sequencing was carried out using blood. Here the CDR3 DNA reads TGTGCCAGCAAGACCCAGGACGTCTACAATGAGCAGTTCTTC. It yields the protein CASKTQDVYNEQFF.